One sample yielded the 20 T cell receptor beta chains listed below, sequenced in a study of glioma-infiltrating T cells. Using RNA template, CDR3s of TCR alpha and beta were amplified with iRepertoire arm-PCR. Via MiXCR, TCRdb re-called the multiplex PCR reads, giving one row per CDR3 protein. The sample records more than 95,000 distinct CDR3 sequences, more than 20% being singletons. The material sequenced was glioma tissue, nonneoplastic brain tissue, or PBMCs (not recorded which). The source is a human donor with low-grade glioma or glioblastoma, undergoing nonglioma brain surgery, or in good health (not recorded which).

Turning to this clonotype: A much larger clonotype is one base distant, so this may be a read error. The chain is built from TRBV29-1 and TRBJ2-1, with TRBD2 matching 7 bases. Trimming at V came to 3 bases and at J to 0 bases, leaving 2 bases not matched to a gene. The CDR3 is made up of 14 amino acids. Germline CDR1 and CDR2: SQVTM and ANQGSEA. CDR3 in DNA: TGCAGCGTTGAGCGGGGGAGCTCCTACAATGAGCAGTTCTTC. Translation gives CSVERGSSYNEQFF.

This clonotype was counted once. Possible read error: a much larger clone is one base away. The chain recombines TRBV5-1 with TRBJ2-3, with D perhaps matching TRBD2 (6 bases). The V gene's germline CDR1 is SGHRS and CDR2 YFSETQ. CDR3 size: 17 residues. The CDR3 region is CASSLWGTGLPTGTQYF. Written as DNA, the CDR3 is TGCGCCAGCAGCTTGTGGGGGACGGGACTGCCCACAGGTACGCAGTATTTT.

Details on this clonotype: This may be a read error, as it is one base from a much larger clone. The J gene is TRBJ1-2, the V gene TRBV3-1; D uncertain. Deletions cut 1 base from V and 0 bases from J, with 15 bases between. This CDR3 contains 17 residues. Germline V gene data show CDR1 as LGHDT and CDR2 as YNNKEL (reference sequence). The CDR3 sequence is CASSQVARRTTNYGYTF. The DNA of the CDR3 is TGTGCCAGCAGCCAAGTAGCCCGGAGGACCACTAACTATGGCTACACCTTC.

This clonotype was observed many times. The V call is TRBV4-2, the J call TRBJ2-7, with 10 bases identical to TRBD2. Germline-derived CDR1 and CDR2 are LGHNA and YNFKEQ. The CDR3 consists of 15 residues. V lost 7 bases and J lost 3; bases outside the gene matches: 9. The CDR3 region has the DNA TGTGCCAGCAATCCCGGGACTAGCGTACACTACGAGCAGTACTTC. It codes for CASNPGTSVHYEQYF.

At least ten counts were recorded for this clonotype. The CDR3 is CSVTRGGNTIYF. CDR3 coding DNA: TGCAGCGTCACGAGGGGTGGAAACACCATATATTTT. V gene TRBV29-1 combines with J gene TRBJ1-3, with D possibly being TRBD1 (5 bases). CDR1 is SQVTM and CDR2 is ANQGSEA in the germline V gene. The CDR3 covers 12 residues. With 6 bases removed from V and 3 bases from J, the gap between germline ends came to 9 bases. Complete variable domain (other parts from reference TRBV29-1 and TRBJ1-3): SAVISQKPSRDICQRGTSLTIQCQVDSQVTMMFWYRQQPGQSLTLIATANQGSEATYESGFVIDKFPISRPNLTFSTLTVSNMSPEDSSIYLCSVTRGGNTIYFGEGSWLTVV.

The chain couples TRBV2 to TRBJ1-4, with D perhaps matching TRBD1 (5 bases). Germline CDR1 and CDR2: SNHLY and FYNNEI. This CDR3 region has 14 residues. V gave up 8 bases and J gave up 7 bases, with 17 bases separating them. The DNA of the CDR3 is TGTGCCAGCCGGCCCACAGGCGGCTCTGAAAAACTGTTTTTT. Its protein is CASRPTGGSEKLFF.

This clonotype was recorded at least ten times. The V and J genes are TRBV28 and TRBJ1-4; TRBD1 matches at 8 bases. Germline values: CDR1 MDHEN, CDR2 SYDVKM. V shed 5 bases, J shed 8 bases, and the junction held 13 bases outside the gene matches. The CDR3 sequence is 16 residues long. CDR3: CASSPGTGGWREKLFF. The CDR3 DNA reads TGTGCCAGCAGTCCCGGGACAGGAGGCTGGCGAGAAAAACTGTTTTTT.

This clonotype was picked up many times. The chain links TRBV20-1 to TRBJ2-7, with D tentatively TRBD2 (6 bases). Between the trimmed V and J ends, which lost 3 bases and 3 bases, there was a span of 21 bases. The length of the CDR3 is 16 residues. Germline V gives CDR1 DFQATT, CDR2 SNEGSKA (reference sequence). The DNA for the CDR3 is TGCAGTGCTAGGCCCCATCGACTAGAGGGTAGCTACGAGCAGTACTTC. Amino acid sequence: CSARPHRLEGSYEQYF.

This clonotype was seen ten or more times. The chain couples TRBV4-1 to TRBJ2-7, with a possible D match to TRBD1 (5 bases). The CDR3 has 16 amino acids. Germline CDR1 is MGHRA and CDR2 is YSYEKL. The V end was cut by 0 bases, the J end by 2 bases, with 14 bases between. CDR3: CASSQEINRPTYEQYF. The CDR3, as DNA: TGCGCCAGCAGCCAAGAAATTAACAGGCCAACCTACGAGCAGTACTTC.

This clonotype was observed a handful of times. The rearrangement joins TRBV12-3 or TRBV12-4 to TRBJ1-5; D possibly corresponds to TRBD1 (6 bases). The CDR3 sequence is 14 residues long. The V gene lost 6 bases and the J gene lost 0 bases, with 9 bases spanning the gap. This chain's CDR3 is CASRAGDSNQPQHF. Written as DNA, the CDR3 is TGTGCCAGCAGGGCAGGGGATAGCAATCAGCCCCAGCATTTT.

This clonotype was counted between two and nine times. The V gene is TRBV12-3 or TRBV12-4, the J gene TRBJ2-7, with D perhaps TRBD1 or TRBD2 (5 bases each). The CDR3 contains 15 residues. The V gene lost 7 bases and the J gene lost 3 bases, with 19 bases spanning the gap. The CDR3 bases are TGTGCCAGCACTCACGGGGCATCTCCTAGCTACGAGCAGTACTTC. Encoded protein: CASTHGASPSYEQYF.

This clonotype has ten or more counts. The J gene is TRBJ2-5, the V gene TRBV3-1, with 8 nucleotides matching TRBD2. Looked up from germline, CDR1 is LGHDT and CDR2 is YNNKEL (reference sequence). After removal of 1 base from V and 2 bases from J, the junction contained 3 bases not matched to a gene. There are 15 residues in the CDR3. CDR3 residues: CASSQAGGRQETQYF. In DNA form, the CDR3 reads TGTGCCAGCAGCCAAGCTGGCGGGAGGCAAGAGACCCAGTACTTC.

This clonotype turned up a few times. The gene calls are TRBV4-1 and TRBJ2-3; 12 bases fit TRBD2. This CDR3 is built from 16 residues. Germline V gene sequence: CDR1 MGHRA, CDR2 YSYEKL. The trim removed 5 bases at V and 2 bases at J, leaving 5 bases unmatched. CDR3 amino acids: CASSIRTSGITDTQYF. DNA for the CDR3: TGCGCCAGCAGCATCCGGACTAGCGGGATCACAGATACGCAGTATTTT.

This clonotype was detected ten times or more. V and J are TRBV28 and TRBJ2-7, with D tentatively TRBD1 (6 bases). This CDR3 is built from 15 residues. Germline values: CDR1 MDHEN, CDR2 SYDVKM. Trimming shortened V by 5 bases and J by 5 bases, and 19 bases separated the two germline ends. The CDR3 region has the DNA TGTGCCAGCAGTCGACAACACCGGGACAACAACGAGCAGTACTTC. Translating gives CASSRQHRDNNEQYF. The full variable domain, completed using reference TRBV28 and TRBJ2-7, is DVKVTQSSRYLVKRTGEKVFLECVQDMDHENMFWYRQDPGLGLRLIYFSYDVKMKEKGDIPEGYSVSREKKERFSLILESASTNQTSMYLCASSRQHRDNNEQYFGPGTRLTVT.

Many counts were recorded for this clonotype. The chain uses TRBV27 and TRBJ1-2, with D tentatively TRBD1 (6 bases). Germline CDR1 is MNHEY and CDR2 is SMNVEV (reference sequence). Trimming removed 3 bases from V and 3 bases from J, with 8 bases in between. This CDR3 has 13 amino acids. DNA of the CDR3: TGTGCCAGCAGTTTTGGACAGTACTATGGCTACACCTTC. Its translation is CASSFGQYYGYTF.

This clonotype was seen repeatedly, ten times or more. The chain links TRBV19 to TRBJ2-5; D is perhaps TRBD2 (6 bases). Germline V gene sequence: CDR1 LNHDA, CDR2 SQIVND (reference sequence). The CDR3 loop spans 15 amino acids. The V gene lost 1 base and the J gene lost 2 bases, with 11 bases spanning the gap. CDR3 nucleotide sequence: TGTGCCAGTAGTATAGGTAGCGGAGCGCAAGAGACCCAGTACTTC. This translates into CASSIGSGAQETQYF.

Concerning this clonotype: A much larger clonotype is one base distant, so this may be a read error. The rearrangement links TRBV3-1 to TRBJ2-3; 13 positions match TRBD2. The CDR3 consists of 16 residues. CDR1 is LGHDT and CDR2 is YNNKEL in the germline V gene (reference sequence). The CDR3 region is CASSLITSGRVDTQCF. The CDR3 DNA is TGTGCCAGCAGCCTTATCACTAGCGGGAGGGTAGATACGCAGTGTTTT.

This clonotype was detected a few times. The conserved phenylalanine or tryptophan normally closing the CDR3 is absent here, so this likely arose from a read error. The CDR3, as DNA: TGTGCCAGCACCCCTTCGGGACTCTACAATGAGCAGTTCCTC. Protein: CASTPSGLYNEQFL. The V gene is TRBV12-3 or TRBV12-4, the J gene TRBJ2-1; D might be TRBD2 (6 bases). The length of the CDR3 is 14 residues. The V end lost 7 bases, the J end lost 3 bases, and 13 bases lay between the germline ends.

This chain's CDR3 is CASSLGGATNEKLFF. As DNA, the CDR3 is TGTGCCAGCAGCTTGGGCGGTGCAACTAATGAAAAACTGTTTTTT. The chain carries TRBV5-8 and TRBJ1-4; D remains ambiguous. The germline V gene encodes CDR1 SGHTS and CDR2 YDEGEE. This CDR3 is built from 15 residues. V dropped 0 bases and J dropped 0 bases, with 6 bases sitting between them.

Ten or more counts support this clonotype. This chain connects TRBV19 to TRBJ1-1; tentative D call: TRBD1 (5 bases). The CDR3 contains 14 residues. Trimming cost V 6 bases and J 1 base, with 12 bases left between them. Germline CDR1 LNHDA, CDR2 SQIVND (reference sequence). In DNA, the CDR3 is TGTGCCAGTAGGAGGGAGGGGAGGAACACTGAAGCTTTCTTT. Protein sequence: CASRREGRNTEAFF.